This T cell receptor (beta chain) was observed in a study of identical twins. Unique molecular identifiers were present on the cDNA, and a universal primer site came from template switching. TCRdb re-derived calls from the 5' RACE reads in MiXCR, one entry per CDR3 protein. The sample lists some 590,000 distinct CDR3 sequences; approximately 9.6% were seen once. Germline lookup yields CDR1 KGHSH and CDR2 LQKENI. The CDR3 has 16 residues. With 3 bases clipped from V and 7 bases from J, the junction kept 5 bases outside the gene matches. This clonotype has ten or more counts. These data were likewise used in another study, on yellow fever vaccine responses in identical twins. That paper notes: On the reported evidence, twins' vaccine T cell responses seemed partly convergent and partly personalized.

This receptor was taken from a woman under 30 in good health. Specimen: PBMCs. V and J are TRBV18 and TRBJ2-1; TRBD2 matches 14 bases. The CDR3 sequence: CASSPGLAGEGNEQFF. The CDR3 DNA is TGTGCCAGCTCACCGGGACTAGCGGGAGAAGGAAATGAGCAGTTCTTC.